Shown below are 12 T cell receptor beta chains from a single sample sequenced in a study of cytomegalovirus exposure and HLA in healthy donors. In the PCR, 60 Vbeta and 13 Jbeta primers were used. The method was immunoSEQ multiplex PCR; TCRdb's version includes in-frame clones alone and lacks a portion of them. In the table there are 150,000 or so clones, around 80% of which are singletons. The material sequenced was PBMCs. These receptors all come from a man aged 18 to 30 in good health and CMV-seronegative.

The CDR3 DNA is TGTGCCAGCAGTCCTAGCGGGGGGGCCCAAGATACGCAGTATTTT. Encoded protein: CASSPSGGAQDTQYF. This chain joins TRBV11-3 and TRBJ2-3, with 12 nucleotides matching TRBD2. CDR1 and CDR2 (germline): SGHNT, YENEEA. The J segment lost 5 bases and the V segment lost 6 bases, leaving 6 bases of the junction unmatched. The CDR3 has 15 amino acids.

This clone turned up a few times. The chain has TRBV2 and TRBJ1-4, with 8 nucleotides matching TRBD1. Germline assignment: CDR1 SNHLY and CDR2 FYNNEI. Trimming took 6 bases from V and 8 from J; bases not matched to a gene: 5. CDR3 length: 13 residues. DNA of the CDR3: TGTGCCAGCAGGGACAGGGCCAGCGAAAAACTGTTTTTT. The encoded protein is CASRDRASEKLFF.

This chain's CDR3 is CAWRGQVRGNEQFF. The CDR3 DNA sequence: TGTGCCTGGAGAGGGCAGGTCCGGGGCAATGAGCAGTTCTTC. The chain carries TRBV30 and TRBJ2-1; weak D call: TRBD2 (5 bases). Trimming took off 3 bases at V and 6 bases at J, with 15 bases between the two ends. The CDR3 runs to 14 residues. Germline V CDR1 and CDR2: GTSNPN, SVGIG (reference sequence).

For the CDR3, the DNA is TGCGCCAGCAGCACAGACAGGGCCGGCGAGCAGTACTTC. This gives the protein CASSTDRAGEQYF. The genes are TRBV5-1 and TRBJ2-7, with 7 positions matching TRBD1. This CDR3 spans 13 amino acids. The V and J ends lost 4 bases and 6 bases, in that order; junction bases with no gene match: 7. Germline V CDR1 and CDR2: SGHRS, YFSETQ.

The J gene is TRBJ2-7, the V gene TRBV10-3; D is ambiguous. Germline CDR1 ENHRY, CDR2 SYGVKD. Deletions cut 6 bases from V and 2 bases from J, with 5 bases between. The CDR3 length is 11 residues. The chain's CDR3 is CAISDTYEQYF. The CDR3 DNA follows: TGTGCCATCAGCGACACCTACGAGCAGTACTTC.

The chain combines TRBV2 with TRBJ2-7; 7 bases agree with TRBD1. This CDR3 is 13 amino acids long. Germline values: CDR1 SNHLY, CDR2 FYNNEI. V was clipped by 6 bases and J by 0 bases; unmatched bases: 2. The CDR3 sequence is CASRGTDSYEQYF. DNA of the CDR3: TGTGCCAGCAGGGGGACAGACTCCTACGAGCAGTACTTC. The variable domain in full, with the rest retrieved from reference TRBV2 and TRBJ2-7, is EPEVTQTPSHQVTQMGQEVILRCVPISNHLYFYWYRQILGQKVEFLVSFYNNEISEKSEIFDDQFSVERPDGSNFTLKIRSTKLEDSAMYFCASRGTDSYEQYFGPGTRLTVT.

The chain couples TRBV29-1 to TRBJ1-5; 8 nucleotides line up with TRBD1. The V gene end was trimmed by 4 bases and the J gene end by 5 bases; junction bases not matched to a gene: 4. The CDR3 length is 13 residues. Germline V CDR1 and CDR2: SQVTM, ANQGSEA. CDR3 sequence: CSVAGGEDQPQHF. Written as DNA, the CDR3 is TGCAGCGTTGCAGGGGGCGAGGATCAGCCCCAGCATTTT.

This chain links TRBV2 with TRBJ1-6; 7 bases align to TRBD1. Germline loops: CDR1 SNHLY, CDR2 FYNNEI. J gave up 7 bases and V 6 bases, and 6 bases lay outside the gene matches. The CDR3 is made up of 14 amino acids. This chain's CDR3 is CASRYRGLNSPLHF. CDR3 nucleotide sequence: TGTGCCAGCAGGTACAGGGGCCTAAATTCACCCCTCCACTTT. The entire variable domain, with the rest obtained from reference TRBV2 and TRBJ1-6, is as follows: EPEVTQTPSHQVTQMGQEVILRCVPISNHLYFYWYRQILGQKVEFLVSFYNNEISEKSEIFDDQFSVERPDGSNFTLKIRSTKLEDSAMYFCASRYRGLNSPLHFGNGTRLTVT.

The chain carries TRBV19 and TRBJ2-7, with TRBD1 identical over 10 bases. This CDR3 contains 13 residues. Germline values: CDR1 LNHDA, CDR2 SQIVND (reference sequence). After removal of 3 bases from V and 5 bases from J, the junction contained 1 base not matched to a gene. The CDR3 reads CASSIGQGDEQYF. DNA of the CDR3: TGTGCCAGTAGTATCGGACAGGGGGACGAGCAGTACTTC.

The chain carries TRBV6-1 and TRBJ2-2; the D gene is possibly TRBD2 (6 bases). V was trimmed by 11 bases and J by 1 base, leaving 8 bases between them. This CDR3 spans 12 amino acids. Germline CDR1 reads MNHNS; CDR2 reads SASEGT. The CDR3 DNA sequence: TGTGCCGAGGAGGGGAACACCGGGGAGCTGTTTTTT. It translates to CAEEGNTGELFF.

The genes are TRBV7-2 and TRBJ1-1; TRBD1 matches 8 bases. This CDR3 comprises 13 residues. Germline trimming cut 3 bases from V and 8 bases from J; bases unmatched to any gene: 5. Per the germline V gene, CDR1 is SGHTA and CDR2 is FQGNSA. CDR3 DNA: TGTGCCAGCAGCTTCCGGACAGGGAGGGAAGCTTTCTTT. It is translated as CASSFRTGREAFF.

The V call is TRBV5-1, the J call TRBJ2-3, with unresolved D. Germline lookup yields CDR1 SGHRS and CDR2 YFSETQ. V was pared by 9 bases and J by 1 base, with 15 bases between. The CDR3 extends over 14 amino acids. The CDR3 DNA is TGCGCCACTTCGTCCCAGGCAGGCACAGATACGCAGTATTTT. As protein: CATSSQAGTDTQYF.